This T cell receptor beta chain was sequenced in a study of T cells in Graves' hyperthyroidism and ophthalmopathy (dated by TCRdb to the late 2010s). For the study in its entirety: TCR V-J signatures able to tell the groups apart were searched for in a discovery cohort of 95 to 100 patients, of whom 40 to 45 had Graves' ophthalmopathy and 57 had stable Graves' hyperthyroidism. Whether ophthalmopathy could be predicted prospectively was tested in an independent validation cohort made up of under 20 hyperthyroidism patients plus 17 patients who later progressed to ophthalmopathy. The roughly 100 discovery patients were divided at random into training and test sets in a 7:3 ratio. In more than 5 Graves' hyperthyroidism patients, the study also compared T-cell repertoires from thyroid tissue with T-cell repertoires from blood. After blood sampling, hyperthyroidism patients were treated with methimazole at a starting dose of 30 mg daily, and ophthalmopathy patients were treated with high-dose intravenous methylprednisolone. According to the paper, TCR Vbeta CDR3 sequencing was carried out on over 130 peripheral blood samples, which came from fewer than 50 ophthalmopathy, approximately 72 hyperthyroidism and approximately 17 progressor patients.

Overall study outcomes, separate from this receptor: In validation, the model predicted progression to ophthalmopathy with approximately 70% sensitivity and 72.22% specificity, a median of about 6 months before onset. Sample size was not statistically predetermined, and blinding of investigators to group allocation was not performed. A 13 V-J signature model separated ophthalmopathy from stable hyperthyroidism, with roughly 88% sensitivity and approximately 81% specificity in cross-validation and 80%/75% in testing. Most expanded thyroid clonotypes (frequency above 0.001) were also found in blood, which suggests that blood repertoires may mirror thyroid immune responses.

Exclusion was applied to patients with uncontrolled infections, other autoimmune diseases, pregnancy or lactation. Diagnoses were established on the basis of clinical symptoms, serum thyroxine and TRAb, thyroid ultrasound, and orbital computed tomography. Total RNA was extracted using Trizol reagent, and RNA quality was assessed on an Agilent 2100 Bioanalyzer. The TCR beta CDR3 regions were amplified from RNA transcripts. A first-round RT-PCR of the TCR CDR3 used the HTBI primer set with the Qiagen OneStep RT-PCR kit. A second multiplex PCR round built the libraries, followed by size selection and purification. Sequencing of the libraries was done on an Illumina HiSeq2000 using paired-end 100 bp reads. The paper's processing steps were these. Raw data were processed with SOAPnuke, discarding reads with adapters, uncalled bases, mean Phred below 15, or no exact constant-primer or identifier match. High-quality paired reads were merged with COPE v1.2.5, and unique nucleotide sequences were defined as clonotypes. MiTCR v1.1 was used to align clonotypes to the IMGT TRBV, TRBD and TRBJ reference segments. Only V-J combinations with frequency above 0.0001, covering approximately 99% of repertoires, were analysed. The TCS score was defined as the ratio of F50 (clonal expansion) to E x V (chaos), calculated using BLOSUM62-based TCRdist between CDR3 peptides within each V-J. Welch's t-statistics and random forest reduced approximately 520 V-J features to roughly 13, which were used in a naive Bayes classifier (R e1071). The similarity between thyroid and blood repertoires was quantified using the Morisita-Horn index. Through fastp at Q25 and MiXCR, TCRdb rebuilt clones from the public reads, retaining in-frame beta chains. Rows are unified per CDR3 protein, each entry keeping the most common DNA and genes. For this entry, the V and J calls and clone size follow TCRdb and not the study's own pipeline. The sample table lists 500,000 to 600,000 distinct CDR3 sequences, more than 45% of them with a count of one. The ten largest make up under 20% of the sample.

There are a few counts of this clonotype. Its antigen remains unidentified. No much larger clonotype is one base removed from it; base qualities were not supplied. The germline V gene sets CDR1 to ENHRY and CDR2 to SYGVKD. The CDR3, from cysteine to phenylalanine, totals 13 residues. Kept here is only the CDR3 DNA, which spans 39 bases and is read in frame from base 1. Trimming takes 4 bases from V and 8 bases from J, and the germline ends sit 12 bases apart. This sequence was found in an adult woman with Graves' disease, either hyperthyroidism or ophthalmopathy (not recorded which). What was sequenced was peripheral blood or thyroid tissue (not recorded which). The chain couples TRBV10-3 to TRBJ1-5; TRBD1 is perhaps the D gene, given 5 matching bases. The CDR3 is CAISGVAGEPQHF. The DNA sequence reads TGTGCCATCAGTGGGGTAGCGGGGGAGCCCCAGCATTTT.